This is a list of T cell receptor beta chains from one sample in a study of T-cell reconstitution after alpha-beta-depleted transplantation in children. TCRdb re-analysed the PCR reads in MiXCR, keeping a single row per CDR3 protein. Of about 290,000 distinct CDR3 sequences in the sample, 10% were seen once. Source: PBMCs, taken before TCRalphabeta/CD19-depleted stem cell transplant. The receptors were gathered from a boy under three years old with acute myeloid leukemia, due to receive a stem cell transplant. The CDR3 runs from the conserved cysteine through the conserved F or W. Fields, in order: CDR3 protein, CDR3 DNA, clone size, J gene, D gene, CDR3 length, V gene. A D gene is named only where the DNA matches it firmly. Clone size, where shown, is once, few, many, or a class for clones that have expanded.

CASSLEQGPYNEQFF	TGTGCCAGCAGCTTGGAACAGGGCCCCTACAATGAGCAGTTCTTC	NA	TRBJ2-1	NA	15	TRBV5-5
CASSRGQTGELFF	TGCGCCAGCAGCAGGGGGCAAACCGGGGAGCTGTTTTTT	many	TRBJ2-2	TRBD1	13	TRBV5-1
CASSQTSYEQYF	TGTGCCAGCAGCCAAACATCCTACGAGCAGTACTTC	many	TRBJ2-7	NA	12	TRBV3-1
CASRWFSGNTIYF	TGTGCCAGCAGATGGTTCTCTGGAAACACCATATATTTT	few	TRBJ1-3	NA	13	TRBV6-1
CASSLYVSGLPNTGELFF	TGTGCCAGCAGTTTATACGTGTCGGGACTACCGAACACCGGGGAGCTGTTTTTT	many	TRBJ2-2	TRBD2	18	TRBV28
CASSISAGGHNEQFF	TGTGCCAGCAGTATTTCCGCGGGGGGACACAATGAGCAGTTCTTC	NA	TRBJ2-1	TRBD2	15	TRBV12-3/TRBV12-4
CASSFVQSYEQYF	TGTGCCAGCAGTTTCGTACAGTCCTACGAGCAGTACTTC	once	TRBJ2-7	NA	13	TRBV6-5
CASSPGQGAVTEAFF	TGTGCCAGCAGCCCGGGACAGGGGGCGGTTACTGAAGCTTTCTTT	many	TRBJ1-1	TRBD1	15	TRBV12-3/TRBV12-4
CASSETGGSEAFF	TGTGCCAGCAGCGAGACAGGGGGCTCCGAAGCTTTCTTT	many	TRBJ1-1	TRBD1	13	TRBV9
CASSFRTSGRYQETQYF	TGCGCCAGCAGCTTCCGGACTAGCGGACGATACCAAGAGACCCAGTACTTC	NA	TRBJ2-5	TRBD2	17	TRBV5-1
CASSFRQGLRPQHF	TGTGCCAGCAGTTTCAGACAGGGCCTACGGCCCCAGCATTTT	many	TRBJ1-5	TRBD1	14	TRBV28
CSARVGGLRRETQYF	TGCAGTGCTAGAGTGGGCGGGCTACGGAGGGAGACCCAGTACTTC	NA	TRBJ2-5	NA	15	TRBV20-1
CASSYRGPTEAFF	TGTGCCAGCAGCTACAGGGGGCCCACTGAAGCTTTCTTT	many	TRBJ1-1	TRBD1	13	TRBV13
CSARPGNSYEQYF	TGCAGCGCTCGCCCGGGAAATTCCTACGAGCAGTACTTC	many	TRBJ2-7	NA	13	TRBV29-1
CSANGDPRSPHSYEQYF	TGCAGTGCTAATGGGGACCCAAGGAGTCCCCACTCCTACGAGCAGTACTTC	few	TRBJ2-7	NA	17	TRBV20-1
CATSDYKDYYNEQFF	TGTGCCACCAGTGATTATAAGGATTACTACAATGAGCAGTTCTTC	many	TRBJ2-1	NA	15	TRBV24-1
CASSSRQGISYEQYF	TGTGCCAGCAGCTCCAGACAGGGGATCTCCTACGAGCAGTACTTC	many	TRBJ2-7	TRBD1	15	TRBV7-9
CSARSFSSGGTDTQYF	TGCAGTGCTAGAAGTTTCTCGAGCGGGGGAACAGATACGCAGTATTTT	many	TRBJ2-3	TRBD2	16	TRBV20-1
CASSPAWGQDNSPLHF	TGCGCCAGCAGCCCTGCCTGGGGGCAAGATAATTCACCCCTCCACTTT	many	TRBJ1-6	NA	16	TRBV5-1
CASSQDPGTNEQFF	TGCGCCAGCAGCCAAGATCCAGGGACGAATGAGCAGTTCTTC	many	TRBJ2-1	NA	14	TRBV4-1
CASSSPGSSYEQYF	TGTGCCAGCAGTTCCCCAGGGAGCTCCTACGAGCAGTACTTC	many	TRBJ2-7	NA	14	TRBV28
CASSHLSSYEQYF	TGTGCCAGCAGCCACTTAAGCTCCTACGAGCAGTACTTC	many	TRBJ2-7	NA	13	TRBV3-1
CASSSSGTSQYEQYF	TGTGCCAGCAGCTCTTCTGGGACTAGCCAATACGAGCAGTACTTC	NA	TRBJ2-7	TRBD2	15	TRBV7-2
CASSQASAEAFF	TGTGCCAGCAGCCAGGCCTCGGCTGAAGCTTTCTTT	many	TRBJ1-1	NA	12	TRBV3-1
CASSLLDLIETQYF	TGTGCCAGCAGTTTATTGGACCTTATAGAGACCCAGTACTTC	NA	TRBJ2-5	NA	14	TRBV28
CASSIQARLTGELFF	TGTGCCAGTAGCATACAGGCCAGGCTGACCGGGGAGCTGTTTTTT	NA	TRBJ2-2	NA	15	TRBV19
CASSLKGARTDTQYF	TGTGCCAGCAGTTTGAAAGGGGCTCGAACAGATACGCAGTATTTT	many	TRBJ2-3	NA	15	TRBV27
CSVEVGQGETQYF	TGCAGCGTTGAAGTGGGACAGGGAGAGACCCAGTACTTC	many	TRBJ2-5	TRBD1	13	TRBV29-1
CASAPGFSTDTQYF	TGTGCCAGCGCCCCTGGATTTAGCACAGATACGCAGTATTTT	many	TRBJ2-3	NA	14	TRBV9
CASSLARTGGGTGELFF	TGTGCCAGCAGCTTAGCCCGGACAGGGGGAGGCACCGGGGAGCTGTTTTTT	many	TRBJ2-2	TRBD1	17	TRBV7-9
CASRDLIGIGNTIYF	TGTGCCAGCAGGGATTTAATAGGCATAGGAAACACCATATATTTT	NA	TRBJ1-3	NA	15	TRBV5-5
CASRQGNNQPQHF	TGCGCCAGCAGGCAGGGAAATAATCAGCCCCAGCATTTT	many	TRBJ1-5	NA	13	TRBV5-1
CASSQGTGGPIYF	TGTGCCAGCAGCCAAGGCACAGGGGGACCCATATATTTT	many	TRBJ1-3	TRBD1	13	TRBV4-2
CASSQDTGTGEQGEQYF	TGTGCCAGCAGCCAAGATACGGGGACAGGGGAGCAGGGTGAGCAGTACTTC	many	TRBJ2-7	TRBD1	17	TRBV14
CSARVVRGRHEQYF	TGCAGTGCTAGAGTAGTGCGGGGTCGTCACGAGCAGTACTTC	many	TRBJ2-7	NA	14	TRBV20-1
CASSIWAGGTEAFF	TGCGCCAGCAGCATTTGGGCAGGGGGGACTGAAGCTTTCTTT	many	TRBJ1-1	TRBD1	14	TRBV5-1
CASRGALSQETQYF	TGTGCCAGCAGAGGGGCTCTGTCGCAAGAGACCCAGTACTTC	many	TRBJ2-5	NA	14	TRBV7-9
CASSPLGGRETQYF	TGCGCCAGCAGCCCCCTTGGCGGTAGGGAGACCCAGTACTTC	many	TRBJ2-5	NA	14	TRBV4-1
CASSYEVSYEQYF	TGTGCCAGCAGTTATGAGGTCTCCTACGAGCAGTACTTC	NA	TRBJ2-7	NA	13	TRBV12-3/TRBV12-4